This TCR beta chain was sequenced in a study of cytomegalovirus exposure and HLA in healthy donors. Overall study results and limits: Being productive about 90% or about 30% of the time was typical of most TCR beta V segments in an earlier analysis.

As for this clone: The antigen remains unidentified.

Trimming stripped 4 bases from V and 6 bases from J, with 9 bases between. The CDR3 consists of 12 residues. CDR1 and CDR2 (germline): MDHEN, SYDVKM. This PCR relied on a set of 60 Vbeta primers and 13 Jbeta primers. TCRdb keeps only in-frame clones here, not all; method: immunoSEQ multiplex PCR. Here the sample spans 100,000 or so clones, 70% to 80% being singletons. This chain links TRBV28 with TRBJ1-1; D call uncertain. The sequence derives from a man aged 25-40 years in good health and CMV-seronegative. Sequenced input: PBMCs. CDR3 residues: CASSSPHAEAFF. The CDR3 DNA reads TGTGCCAGCAGTTCCCCCCATGCTGAAGCTTTCTTT.